These 26 T cell receptor beta chains came from one sample sequenced in a study of OX40 agonist ivuxolimab in advanced cancers. The protocol was immunoSEQ multiplex PCR, while the TCRdb copy is restricted to in-frame clones and leaves out a portion. This sample has 65,000 to 90,000 clones; 75% to 95% occur once, and the top ten carry 2.3%. This specimen was CD4+ or CD8+ T cells sorted from blood, taken in a trial of the OX40 agonist ivuxolimab. These TCRs come from an adult with an advanced solid tumor such as melanoma, head and neck, liver or kidney cancer.

CDR3 coding DNA: TGTGCCAGCAGCCAAGATGGGCGGTATTATGGCTACACCTTC. Amino acid sequence: CASSQDGRYYGYTF. The chain recombines TRBV14 with TRBJ1-2; D ambiguous. Deletions cut 0 bases from V and 5 bases from J, with 10 bases between. The CDR3 spans 14 residues. The germline gives CDR1 SGHDN, CDR2 FVKESK.

The rearrangement joins TRBV4-1 to TRBJ1-1, with a possible D match to TRBD1 (6 bases). The germline CDR1 and CDR2 sequences are MGHRA and YSYEKL. The CDR3 is made up of 14 amino acids. V lost 2 bases to trimming and J lost 3 bases, with 10 bases between them. The CDR3 spells CASSQIPGDTEAFF. The CDR3 nucleotides are TGCGCCAGCAGCCAAATCCCAGGGGACACTGAAGCTTTCTTT.

The rearrangement uses TRBV5-1 and TRBJ2-7, with 11 bases that match TRBD2. In germline, CDR1 is SGHRS, CDR2 YFSETQ. This CDR3 is built from 14 residues. Trimming removed 4 bases from V and 12 bases from J; junction bases left unmatched: 12. The CDR3 here is CASSPYPGLAEMYF. DNA of the CDR3: TGCGCCAGCAGCCCTTATCCGGGACTAGCGGAGATGTACTTC.

This clone occurred once. The chain couples TRBV2 to TRBJ2-5, with D unresolved. The CDR3 totals 11 residues. Looked up from germline, CDR1 is SNHLY and CDR2 is FYNNEI. The V and J ends lost 5 bases and 3 bases respectively, with 4 bases between them. CDR3 nucleotides: TGTGCCAGCAGTCGGAAAGAGACCCAGTACTTC. Its translation is CASSRKETQYF.

A note on this clone: The same CDR3 can be traced to other DNA sequences in this sample. The gene calls are TRBV2 and TRBJ2-5; 9 bases agree with TRBD1. CDR3 length: 13 residues. Germline V gene data show CDR1 as SNHLY and CDR2 as FYNNEI. The V segment lost 8 bases and the J segment 5 bases; nucleotides outside the gene matches: 6. The DNA of the CDR3 is TGTGCCAGCCGACAGGGGGTAGGGGAGACCCAGTACTTC. Amino acid sequence: CASRQGVGETQYF.

The chain links TRBV6-5 to TRBJ1-2; no definite D call. The V end was cut by 2 bases, the J end by 4 bases, with 17 bases between. CDR1 MNHEY and CDR2 SVGAGI come from the germline V gene. The CDR3 totals 16 residues. In nucleotides, the CDR3 is TGTGCCAGCAGTTACGATCTGTCAGGCAGCTTCTATGGCTACACCTTC. Translation gives CASSYDLSGSFYGYTF.

This sequence joins TRBV2 and TRBJ1-4; tentative D call: TRBD1 (6 bases). Looked up from germline, CDR1 is SNHLY and CDR2 is FYNNEI. CDR3 length: 15 amino acids. V lost 0 bases and J lost 8, with 13 bases in between. The CDR3 spells CASSEAWGLGEKLFF. CDR3 nucleotides: TGTGCCAGCAGTGAAGCATGGGGGCTCGGCGAAAAACTGTTTTTT.

On this clone: A junction boundary mismatches the germline segment, possibly from a read error. The rearrangement uses TRBV11-1 and TRBJ2-4; the D gene is possibly TRBD1 (6 bases). The V gene's germline CDR1 is SGHAT and CDR2 FQDESV (reference sequence). The CDR3 is 15 residues long. CDR3 sequence (DNA): TGTGCCAGCAGCCAACAAAGGGGGTTTTCGGGACGGCTTATCTTC. Amino acids: CASSQQRGFSGRLIF.

CDR3 protein: CASSLLGAAADEQYF. The CDR3 region has the DNA TGCGCCAGCAGCTTGTTGGGGGCCGCCGCGGACGAGCAGTACTTC. The rearrangement uses TRBV5-1 and TRBJ2-7; D may be TRBD1 (6 bases). V lost 1 base, J lost 5 bases, and 16 bases lay in between. The CDR3 extends over 15 amino acids. Per the germline V gene, CDR1 is SGHRS and CDR2 is YFSETQ. Full variable domain (rest looked up from reference TRBV5-1 and TRBJ2-7): KAGVTQTPRYLIKTRGQQVTLSCSPISGHRSVSWYQQTPGQGLQFLFEYFSETQRNKGNFPGRFSGRQFSNSRSEMNVSTLELGDSALYLCASSLLGAAADEQYFGPGTRLTVT.

The chain joins TRBV7-8 to TRBJ1-2, with 7 bases that match TRBD1. Looked up from germline, CDR1 is SGHVS and CDR2 is FQNEAQ. Trimming removed 2 bases from V and 1 base from J; junction bases left unmatched: 1. This CDR3 is built from 14 residues. The CDR3 DNA sequence: TGTGCCAGCAGCTTATGGGACAGTAACTATGGCTACACCTTC. Encoded protein: CASSLWDSNYGYTF. Together with reference TRBV7-8 and TRBJ1-2, the CDR3 gives the full variable domain: GAGVSQSPRYKVAKRGQDVALRCDPISGHVSLFWYQQALGQGPEFLTYFQNEAQLDKSGLPSDRFFAERPEGSVSTLKIQRTQQEDSAVYLCASSLWDSNYGYTFGSGTRLTVV.

The chain is built from TRBV6-5 and TRBJ2-5; D not resolved. The CDR3 spans 14 residues. The V gene's germline CDR1 is MNHEY and CDR2 SVGAGI. V lost 10 bases and J 2 bases, leaving 17 bases between the germline ends. CDR3 in amino acids: CATKADGPQETQYF. The CDR3 region has the DNA TGTGCCACCAAGGCGGACGGTCCTCAAGAGACCCAGTACTTC.

This chain links TRBV2 with TRBJ2-7; TRBD1 matches 7 bases. This CDR3 region has 14 residues. Germline-derived CDR1 and CDR2 are SNHLY and FYNNEI. V trimming: 7 bases; J trimming: 0 bases; junction bases outside the gene matches: 6. For the CDR3, the DNA is TGTGCCAGCACCTCGGACAGGAGCTCCTACGAGCAGTACTTC. Translating it yields CASTSDRSSYEQYF.

DNA for the CDR3: TGTGCCAGCAGCTTGGCAGCGGGATTCGGACAAGAGACCCAGTACTTC. Encoded protein: CASSLAAGFGQETQYF. The chain combines TRBV5-4 with TRBJ2-5; 7 nucleotides match TRBD2. The CDR3 sequence is 16 residues long. The germline V gene has CDR1 SGHNT and CDR2 YYREEE (reference sequence). J gave up 2 bases and V 0 bases, and 7 bases lay outside the gene matches. Full variable domain (remainder filled in from reference TRBV5-4 and TRBJ2-5): ETGVTQSPTHLIKTRGQQVTLRCSSQSGHNTVSWYQQALGQGPQFIFQYYREEENGRGNFPPRFSGLQFPNYSSELNVNALELDDSALYLCASSLAAGFGQETQYFGPGTRLLVL.

The chain employs TRBV6-6 and TRBJ2-7; TRBD2 might be the D (6 bases). Germline loops: CDR1 MNHNY, CDR2 SVGAGI (reference sequence). Trimming left V 6 bases short and J 8 bases short, with 14 bases between. The CDR3 consists of 12 residues. The CDR3 sequence: CASRDGSGKQYF. CDR3 nucleotide sequence: TGTGCCAGCAGGGACGGGAGCGGCAAGCAGTACTTC.

This chain uses TRBV6-6 with TRBJ2-7; no definite D call. Germline CDR1 and CDR2: MNHNY and SVGAGI (reference sequence). V lost 5 bases and J 2 bases, leaving 4 bases between the germline ends. The CDR3 has 11 residues. CDR3: CASSDPYEQYF. CDR3 nucleotides: TGTGCCAGCAGTGACCCCTACGAGCAGTACTTC.

In regard to this clone: Distinct nucleotide sequences in the sample also encode this CDR3. The chain carries TRBV5-1 and TRBJ2-5, with a possible D match to TRBD1 (6 bases). The length of the CDR3 is 14 residues. Germline lookup yields CDR1 SGHRS and CDR2 YFSETQ. The ends were cut back, 0 bases at V and 1 base at J, with 7 bases in the middle. CDR3 nucleotides: TGCGCCAGCAGCTTGGTAGGGGGCCAAGAGACCCAGTACTTC. Its protein product is CASSLVGGQETQYF. The full variable domain, in which reference TRBV5-1 and TRBJ2-5 provide the parts outside the CDR3, is KAGVTQTPRYLIKTRGQQVTLSCSPISGHRSVSWYQQTPGQGLQFLFEYFSETQRNKGNFPGRFSGRQFSNSRSEMNVSTLELGDSALYLCASSLVGGQETQYFGPGTRLLVL.

This chain connects TRBV5-1 to TRBJ1-2; D is unclear. The germline V gene has CDR1 SGHRS and CDR2 YFSETQ. V was clipped by 0 bases and J by 1 base, with 13 bases between them. This CDR3 spans 16 amino acids. DNA for the CDR3: TGCGCCAGCAGCTTGGGAGAAACGGCCTTTAACTATGGCTACACCTTC. Translating it yields CASSLGETAFNYGYTF.

This clone was seen a single time. V gene TRBV4-2 combines with J gene TRBJ2-5, with D possibly matching TRBD1 (7 bases). There are 13 residues in the CDR3. V was trimmed by 2 bases and J by 14 bases, leaving 18 bases between them. From germline, CDR1 is LGHNA and CDR2 YNFKEQ. The CDR3: CASSQSGGTAIYF. Here the CDR3 DNA reads TGTGCCAGCAGCCAATCTGGGGGGACAGCCATATACTTC.

The chain employs TRBV4-1 and TRBJ2-2; 10 positions match TRBD2. This CDR3 has 20 amino acids. The germline gives CDR1 MGHRA, CDR2 YSYEKL. Trimming at V came to 0 bases and at J to 2 bases, leaving 12 bases not matched to a gene. Here the CDR3 reads CASSQDQTPGLATNTGELFF. Written as DNA, the CDR3 is TGCGCCAGCAGCCAAGATCAAACTCCGGGACTAGCGACCAACACCGGGGAGCTGTTTTTT.

The chain joins TRBV6-6 to TRBJ2-2; D is perhaps TRBD1 (5 bases). V was clipped by 8 bases and J by 4 bases, with 17 bases between them. Per the germline V gene, CDR1 is MNHNY and CDR2 is SVGAGI (reference sequence). This CDR3 region has 15 residues. The CDR3 loop reads CASLNQGGLTGELFF. The CDR3 DNA reads as TGTGCCAGCCTAAACCAGGGCGGCCTCACCGGGGAGCTGTTTTTT.

V gene TRBV7-9 combines with J gene TRBJ2-1; TRBD2 aligns across 7 bases. The CDR3 is 15 amino acids. The germline CDR1 and CDR2 sequences are SEHNR and FQNEAQ (reference sequence). V trimming: 6 bases; J trimming: 8 bases; junction bases outside the gene matches: 13. In nucleotides, the CDR3 is TGTGCCAGCAGAATAGGCGGCGGGAGCACGGATGAGCAGTTCTTC. The encoded protein is CASRIGGGSTDEQFF. Filled out from reference TRBV7-9 and TRBJ2-1, the complete variable domain reads DTGVSQNPRHKITKRGQNVTFRCDPISEHNRLYWYRQTLGQGPEFLTYFQNEAQLEKSRLLSDRFSAERPKGSFSTLEIQRTEQGDSAMYLCASRIGGGSTDEQFFGPGTRLTVL.

The genes are TRBV7-2 and TRBJ2-7; TRBD2 is a possible D gene (6 bases). Looked up from germline, CDR1 is SGHTA and CDR2 is FQGNSA. The CDR3 consists of 14 residues. The V gene lost 1 base and the J gene lost 0 bases, with 7 bases spanning the gap. CDR3 loop: CASSLGGTSYEQYF. In DNA form, the CDR3 reads TGTGCCAGCAGCTTAGGCGGGACCTCCTACGAGCAGTACTTC.

The V and J genes are TRBV4-2 and TRBJ2-7; 8 nucleotides align to TRBD2. V gave up 1 base and J gave up 1 base; unmatched junction bases: 3. The CDR3 totals 15 residues. Germline V gene data show CDR1 as LGHNA and CDR2 as YNFKEQ. CDR3 nucleotide sequence: TGTGCCAGCAGCCAAGGGGCTAGCGGGTCCTACGAGCAGTACTTC. This encodes CASSQGASGSYEQYF.

The rearrangement uses TRBV5-1 and TRBJ2-4; 8 bases are a match to TRBD2. This CDR3 has 13 residues. J lost 9 bases, V lost 4 bases, and 6 bases had no gene match. Looked up from germline, CDR1 is SGHRS and CDR2 is YFSETQ. The CDR3 loop is CASSTGLDVIQYF. The CDR3 DNA sequence: TGCGCCAGCAGCACGGGACTAGATGTCATTCAGTACTTC.

The chain recombines TRBV5-1 with TRBJ2-3; 16 bases fit TRBD2. CDR3 length: 17 residues. CDR1 and CDR2 from the germline V gene are SGHRS and YFSETQ. Here the CDR3 reads CASTTGLAGGGTDTQYF. CDR3 DNA sequence: TGCGCATCTACTACGGGACTAGCGGGAGGGGGTACAGATACGCAGTATTTT. Full variable domain (outside the CDR3, taken from reference TRBV5-1 and TRBJ2-3): KAGVTQTPRYLIKTRGQQVTLSCSPISGHRSVSWYQQTPGQGLQFLFEYFSETQRNKGNFPGRFSGRQFSNSRSEMNVSTLELGDSALYLCASTTGLAGGGTDTQYFGPGTRLTVL.

The chain combines TRBV9 with TRBJ1-3, with TRBD1 matching 8 bases. Germline trimming cut 3 bases from V and 4 bases from J; bases unmatched to any gene: 6. This CDR3 comprises 15 residues. CDR1 is SGDLS, CDR2 YYNGEE, per germline. For the CDR3, the DNA is TGTGCCAGCAGCGCGCACGGACAGGGAGGAAACACCATATATTTT. Protein: CASSAHGQGGNTIYF. Full variable domain (outside the CDR3, taken from reference TRBV9 and TRBJ1-3): DSGVTQTPKHLITATGQRVTLRCSPRSGDLSVYWYQQSLDQGLQFLIQYYNGEERAKGNILERFSAQQFPDLHSELNLSSLELGDSALYFCASSAHGQGGNTIYFGEGSWLTVV.